A selection of T cell receptor beta chains follows, all from one sample in a study of blood T cell repertoires in COVID-19. Sequencing was performed with immunoSEQ multiplex PCR; in TCRdb, only in-frame clones are kept and a portion is missing. The table records roughly 190,000 clones, approximately 79% of them present only once. Sequenced material: PBMCs or T cells enriched from blood (not recorded which). The receptors were sampled from an older woman with acute COVID-19. The CDR3 runs from the conserved cysteine through the conserved F or W. Fields, in order: V gene, clone size, D gene, J gene, CDR3 protein, CDR3 DNA. D genes are given only for firm matches. Clone size is not always given. Where it is, it says once, few, many or a class for expanded clones.

TRBV12-3/TRBV12-4,.,.,TRBJ1-2,CASSRGDYGYTF,TGTGCCAGCAGCCGGGGTGACTATGGCTACACCTTC
TRBV27,.,.,TRBJ2-2,CASRNYAGELFF,TGTGCCAGCAGGAACTACGCCGGGGAGCTGTTTTTT
TRBV29-1,few,.,TRBJ1-5,CSVGPKGQPQHF,TGCAGCGTGGGGCCGAAAGGCCAGCCCCAGCATTTT
TRBV7-2,.,TRBD2,TRBJ2-3,CASSLASGRGGRDTQYF,TGTGCCAGCAGCTTAGCATCGGGGCGGGGGGGCAGAGATACGCAGTATTTT
TRBV3-1/TRBV3-2,.,TRBD2,TRBJ2-1,CASSQDLAGDREQFF,TGTGCCAGCAGCCAAGACCTAGCGGGAGATCGTGAGCAGTTCTTC
TRBV6-2/TRBV6-3,.,.,TRBJ2-1,CASSYSPGRFYNEQFF,TGTGCCAGCAGTTACTCTCCGGGAAGATTCTACAATGAGCAGTTCTTC
TRBV28,few,.,TRBJ1-2,CASSEAQGRYHGYTF,TGTGCCAGCAGTGAGGCACAGGGCCGGTACCATGGCTACACCTTC
TRBV6-5,few,.,TRBJ2-2,CASRRGLGTGELFF,TGTGCCAGTCGAAGAGGGCTTGGTACCGGGGAGCTGTTTTTT
TRBV7-9,.,TRBD2,TRBJ2-7,CASTVTGGLAYLEQYF,TGTGCCAGCACAGTTACCGGGGGACTAGCGTATCTTGAGCAGTACTTC
TRBV5-1,few,TRBD1,TRBJ1-2,CASSHGTATYGYTF,TGCGCCAGCAGCCACGGGACAGCCACATATGGCTACACCTTC
TRBV7-8,.,TRBD1,TRBJ1-5,CASSSTGGNQPQHF,TGTGCCAGCAGCTCTACAGGGGGCAATCAGCCCCAGCATTTT
TRBV27,.,.,TRBJ1-5,CASGRGSNQPQHF,TGTGCCAGCGGGAGGGGTAGCAATCAGCCCCAGCATTTT
TRBV12-2,few,.,TRBJ2-5,CASRLAAGLAVPRGETQYF,TGTGCAAGTCGCTTAGCGGCAGGACTAGCGGTTCCTAGGGGAGAGACCCAGTACTTC
TRBV6-2/TRBV6-3,many,.,TRBJ1-2,CASSFWGTSYGYTF,TGTGCCAGCAGTTTTTGGGGCACCAGCTATGGCTACACCTTC
TRBV5-1,.,TRBD1,TRBJ1-2,CASSLTGDRGYTF,TGCGCCAGCAGCTTGACAGGGGATCGTGGCTACACCTTC
TRBV7-2,few,.,TRBJ2-5,CASSFRQGGSGRGETQYF,TGTGCCAGCAGCTTCCGACAGGGGGGAAGCGGGAGAGGGGAGACCCAGTACTTC
TRBV15,.,.,TRBJ2-1,CATSREQFTEQFF,TGTGCCACCAGCAGAGAACAGTTTACTGAGCAGTTCTTC
TRBV7-6,.,.,TRBJ1-2,CASSPGRGGSSNYGYTF,TGTGCCAGCAGCCCTGGCCGAGGGGGTTCTTCTAACTATGGCTACACCTTC
TRBV18,.,TRBD2,TRBJ2-1,CASSPRAGTQGEQFF,TGTGCCAGCTCACCACGAGCGGGAACCCAAGGCGAGCAGTTCTTC
TRBV11-2,.,TRBD1,TRBJ1-2,CASRHLRGTAMSGYTF,TGTGCCAGCAGACACCTTAGAGGGACAGCCATGAGTGGCTACACCTTC
TRBV4-1,.,.,TRBJ1-1,CASSQDWARVKTVERLRAFF,TGCGCCAGCAGCCAAGATTGGGCACGGGTCAAGACAGTGGAGAGATTAAGGGCTTTCTTT
TRBV7-6,.,TRBD2,TRBJ2-5,CASSFGPGLAVQETQYF,TGTGCCAGCAGCTTCGGCCCGGGACTAGCAGTACAAGAGACCCAGTACTTC
TRBV27,.,.,TRBJ1-3,CASSASVGNTIYF,TGTGCCAGCAGTGCCTCGGTCGGAAACACCATATATTTT
TRBV7-2,.,.,TRBJ2-1,CASSLDSQRLYNEQFF,TGTGCCAGCAGCTTAGATTCCCAGCGGTTATACAATGAGCAGTTCTTC
TRBV15,.,.,TRBJ1-4,CATSRDGRHNEKLFF,TGTGCCACCAGCAGAGATGGGAGGCATAATGAAAAACTGTTTTTT
TRBV5-1,.,.,TRBJ2-2,CASSLQGTGELFF,TGCGCCAGCAGCTTACAGGGAACCGGGGAGCTGTTTTTT
TRBV30,few,.,TRBJ1-1,CAWSHQGNTEAFF,TGTGCCTGGAGTCACCAGGGGAACACTGAAGCTTTCTTT
TRBV12-2,few,.,TRBJ1-5,CASRLVQCREGGQPQHF,TGTGCAAGTCGCTTAGTTCAGTGCAGGGAGGGCGGGCAGCCCCAGCATTTT
TRBV7-9,.,.,TRBJ2-6,CASNRRESGANVLTF,TGTGCCAGCAACCGTCGGGAGTCTGGGGCCAACGTCCTGACTTTC
TRBV4-3,.,TRBD1,TRBJ1-5,CASSQARGQPQHF,TGCGCCAGCAGCCAGGCCAGGGGGCAGCCCCAGCATTTT
TRBV11-2,.,TRBD2,TRBJ2-1,CASSKTSGFLSWDEQFF,TGTGCCAGCAGCAAGACTAGCGGGTTTCTTTCTTGGGATGAGCAGTTCTTC
TRBV19,.,.,TRBJ1-5,CATAGEMRQPQHF,TGTGCCACCGCAGGGGAAATGCGTCAGCCCCAGCATTTT
TRBV5-5,.,.,TRBJ1-1,CASSPGTTNTEAFF,TGTGCCAGCAGTCCCGGGACAACGAACACTGAAGCTTTCTTT
TRBV7-9,.,TRBD2,TRBJ2-1,CASSHTSGTYNEQFF,TGTGCCAGCAGCCATACTAGCGGGACCTACAATGAGCAGTTCTTC
TRBV6-6,.,.,TRBJ1-2,CASGEGNYGYTF,TGTGCCAGCGGGGAGGGAAACTATGGCTACACCTTC
TRBV20-1,.,TRBD1,TRBJ2-7,CSASQGESYEQYF,TGCAGTGCTAGTCAGGGGGAATCCTACGAGCAGTACTTC
TRBV6-5,.,.,TRBJ1-6,CASRPDGNSPLHF,TGTGCCAGCAGGCCTGACGGGAATTCACCCCTCCACTTT
TRBV10-3,.,.,TRBJ1-1,CAITRGDMNTEAFF,TGTGCCATCACCCGGGGGGACATGAACACTGAAGCTTTCTTT
TRBV9,once,.,TRBJ2-2,CASSVRDTLVGELFF,TGTGCCAGCAGCGTTCGGGACACCCTAGTCGGGGAGCTGTTTTTT
TRBV7-9,.,TRBD1,TRBJ1-2,CASSLAGQGGYTF,TGTGCCAGCAGCTTAGCGGGACAGGGTGGCTACACTTTC
TRBV19,.,.,TRBJ1-2,CASVPTGRDYGYTF,TGTGCCAGCGTACCCACAGGGAGGGATTATGGCTACACCTTC
TRBV6-2/TRBV6-3,.,TRBD2,TRBJ2-5,CASSLGLAVNQETQYF,TGTGCCAGCAGTTTGGGACTAGCGGTTAACCAAGAGACCCAGTACTTC
TRBV7-8,.,.,TRBJ1-1,CASSPEGFGAFF,TGTGCCAGCAGCCCCGAGGGTTTTGGAGCTTTCTTT
TRBV5-5,.,.,TRBJ2-2,CASSFEGWGTGELFF,TGTGCCAGCAGCTTTGAGGGTTGGGGCACCGGGGAGCTGTTTTTT
TRBV3-1/TRBV3-2,.,.,TRBJ1-1,CASTGGRFGSPPLCEDTEAFF,TGTGCCAGCACTGGAGGCCGGTTCGGGAGCCCCCCCCTTTGCGAGGACACTGAAGCTTTCTTT
TRBV7-9,.,.,TRBJ2-3,CASSLAPTSTDTQYF,TGTGCCAGCAGCTTAGCGCCTACTAGCACAGATACGCAGTATTTT
TRBV9,.,.,TRBJ2-3,CASSVPGTDTQYF,TGTGCCAGCAGCGTTCCGGGCACAGATACGCAGTATTTT
TRBV14,.,.,TRBJ1-2,CASSPGAYGYTF,TGTGCCAGCAGCCCAGGGGCCTATGGCTACACCTTC
TRBV7-2,.,TRBD1,TRBJ1-3,CASSQGTASGNTIYF,TGTGCCAGCAGCCAAGGGACAGCTTCTGGAAACACCATATATTTT
TRBV7-9,.,.,TRBJ2-1,CASTLGLFNEQFF,TGTGCCAGCACCCTAGGTTTATTCAATGAGCAGTTCTTC
TRBV3-1/TRBV3-2,.,.,TRBJ1-2,CASSQSWGEYGYTF,TGTGCCAGCAGCCAAAGTTGGGGGGAATATGGCTACACCTTC
TRBV5-4,.,.,TRBJ1-1,CASSLAGLATEAFF,TGTGCCAGCAGCTTGGCAGGGTTGGCCACTGAAGCTTTCTTT
TRBV7-2,.,TRBD1,TRBJ1-2,CASIPTDREFGYTF,TGTGCCAGCATCCCAACGGACAGGGAGTTTGGCTACACCTTC